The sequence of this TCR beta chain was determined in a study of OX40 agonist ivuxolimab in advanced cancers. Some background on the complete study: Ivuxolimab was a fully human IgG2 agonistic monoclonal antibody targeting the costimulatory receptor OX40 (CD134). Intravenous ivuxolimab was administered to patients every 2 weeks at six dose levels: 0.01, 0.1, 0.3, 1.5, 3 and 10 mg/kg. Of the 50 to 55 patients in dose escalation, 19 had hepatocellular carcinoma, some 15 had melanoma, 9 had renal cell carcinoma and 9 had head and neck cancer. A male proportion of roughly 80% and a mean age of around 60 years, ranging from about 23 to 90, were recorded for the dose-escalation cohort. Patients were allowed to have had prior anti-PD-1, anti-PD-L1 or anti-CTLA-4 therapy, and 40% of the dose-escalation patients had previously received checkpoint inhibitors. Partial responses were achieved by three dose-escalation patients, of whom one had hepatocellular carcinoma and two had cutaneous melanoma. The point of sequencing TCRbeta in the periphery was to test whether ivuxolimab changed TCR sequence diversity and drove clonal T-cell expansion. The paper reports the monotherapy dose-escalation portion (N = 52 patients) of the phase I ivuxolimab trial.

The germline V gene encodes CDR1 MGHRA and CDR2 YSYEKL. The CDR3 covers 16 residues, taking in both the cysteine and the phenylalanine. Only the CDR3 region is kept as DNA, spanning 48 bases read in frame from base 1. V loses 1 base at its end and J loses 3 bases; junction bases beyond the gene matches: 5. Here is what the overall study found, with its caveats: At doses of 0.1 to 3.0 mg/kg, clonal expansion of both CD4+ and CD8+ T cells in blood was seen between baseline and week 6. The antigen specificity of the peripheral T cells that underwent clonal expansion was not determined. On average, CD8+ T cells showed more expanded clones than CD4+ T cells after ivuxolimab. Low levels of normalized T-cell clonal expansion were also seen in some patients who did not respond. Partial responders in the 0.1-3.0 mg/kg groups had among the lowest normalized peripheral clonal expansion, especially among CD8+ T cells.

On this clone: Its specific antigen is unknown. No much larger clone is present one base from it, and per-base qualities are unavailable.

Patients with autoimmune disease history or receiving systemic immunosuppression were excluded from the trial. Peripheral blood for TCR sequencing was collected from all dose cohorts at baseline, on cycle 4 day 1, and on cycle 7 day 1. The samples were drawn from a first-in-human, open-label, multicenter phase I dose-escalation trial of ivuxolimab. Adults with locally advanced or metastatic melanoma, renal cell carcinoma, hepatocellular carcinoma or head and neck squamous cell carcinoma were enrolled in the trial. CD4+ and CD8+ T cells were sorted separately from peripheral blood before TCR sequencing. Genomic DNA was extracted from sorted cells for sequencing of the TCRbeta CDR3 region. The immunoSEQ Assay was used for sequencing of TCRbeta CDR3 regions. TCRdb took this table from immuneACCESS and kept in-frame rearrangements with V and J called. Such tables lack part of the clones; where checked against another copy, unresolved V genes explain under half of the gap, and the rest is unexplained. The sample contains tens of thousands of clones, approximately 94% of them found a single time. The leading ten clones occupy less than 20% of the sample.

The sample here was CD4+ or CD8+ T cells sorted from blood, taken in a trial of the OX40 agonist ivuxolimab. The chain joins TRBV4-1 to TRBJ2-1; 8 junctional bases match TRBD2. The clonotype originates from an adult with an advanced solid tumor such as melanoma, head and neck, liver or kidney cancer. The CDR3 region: CASSQGPGLGYNEQFF. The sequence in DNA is TGCGCCAGCAGCCAAGGACCGGGACTAGGCTACAATGAGCAGTTCTTC.